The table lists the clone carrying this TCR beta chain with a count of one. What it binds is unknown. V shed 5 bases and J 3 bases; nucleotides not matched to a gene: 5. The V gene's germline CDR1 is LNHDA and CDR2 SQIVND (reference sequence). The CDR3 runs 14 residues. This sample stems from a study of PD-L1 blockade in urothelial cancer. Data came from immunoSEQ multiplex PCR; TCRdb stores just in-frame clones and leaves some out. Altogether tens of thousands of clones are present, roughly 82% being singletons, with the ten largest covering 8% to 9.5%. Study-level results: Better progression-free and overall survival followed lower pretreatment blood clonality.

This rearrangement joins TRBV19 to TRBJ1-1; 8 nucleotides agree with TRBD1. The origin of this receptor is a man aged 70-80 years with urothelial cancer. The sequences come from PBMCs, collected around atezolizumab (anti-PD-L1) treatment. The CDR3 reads CASSPTGGDTEAFF. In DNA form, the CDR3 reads TGTGCCAGTAGTCCCACAGGGGGGGACACTGAAGCTTTCTTT.